This paragraph covers one T cell receptor beta chain sequence. Its target is not known. The source of the sample is a study of long-term antiretroviral therapy in people with HIV. Findings and limits, study-wide: Among HIV repertoires, CDR3 length ranges were narrower than those of controls.

Survey level was the resolution at which the v3.0 immunoSEQ assay ran. Generated by immunoSEQ multiplex PCR, the TCRdb table keeps only in-frame clones and is missing some. This repertoire shows under 25,000 clones, around nine tenths found once; its top ten account for around 6.5%. The sample consisted of unsorted PBMCs, taken 0.6 years after starting antiretroviral therapy. The TCR was taken from a man aged 55 to 70 with HIV.

CDR3 in amino acids: CASSPGPPRTEAFF. For the CDR3, the DNA is TGCGCCAGCAGCCCCGGGCCCCCTCGGACTGAAGCTTTCTTT. The gene calls are TRBV5-1 and TRBJ1-1; D uncertain. Germline loops: CDR1 SGHRS, CDR2 YFSETQ. The CDR3 extends over 14 amino acids. V was cut by 4 bases and J by 5 bases, with 15 bases left in between. Together with reference TRBV5-1 and TRBJ1-1, the CDR3 gives the full variable domain: KAGVTQTPRYLIKTRGQQVTLSCSPISGHRSVSWYQQTPGQGLQFLFEYFSETQRNKGNFPGRFSGRQFSNSRSEMNVSTLELGDSALYLCASSPGPPRTEAFFGQGTRLTVV.